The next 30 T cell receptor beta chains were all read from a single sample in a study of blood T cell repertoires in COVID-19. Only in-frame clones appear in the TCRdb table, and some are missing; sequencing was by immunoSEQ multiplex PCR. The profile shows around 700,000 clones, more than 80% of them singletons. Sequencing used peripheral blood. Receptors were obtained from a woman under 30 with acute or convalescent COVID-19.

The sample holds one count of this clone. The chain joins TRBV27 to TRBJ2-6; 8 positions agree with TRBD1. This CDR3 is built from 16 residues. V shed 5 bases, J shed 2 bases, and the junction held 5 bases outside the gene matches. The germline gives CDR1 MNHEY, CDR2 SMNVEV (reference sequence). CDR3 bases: TGTGCCAGCAGTGGGACAGGTGAGACTGGGGCCAACGTCCTGACTTTC. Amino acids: CASSGTGETGANVLTF.

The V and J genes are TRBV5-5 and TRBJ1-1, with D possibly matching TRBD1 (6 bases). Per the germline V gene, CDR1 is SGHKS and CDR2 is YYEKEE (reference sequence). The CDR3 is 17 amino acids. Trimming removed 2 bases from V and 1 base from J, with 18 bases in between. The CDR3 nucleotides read TGTGCCAGCAGCTTTTCCGCCTACAGACAGGCGAACACTGAAGCTTTCTTT. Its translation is CASSFSAYRQANTEAFF.

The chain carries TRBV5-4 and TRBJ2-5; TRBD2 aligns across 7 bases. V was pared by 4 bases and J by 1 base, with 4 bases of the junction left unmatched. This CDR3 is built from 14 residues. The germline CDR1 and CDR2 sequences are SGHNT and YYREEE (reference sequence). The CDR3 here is CASSQGLTQETQYF. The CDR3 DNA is TGTGCCAGCAGCCAGGGACTAACCCAAGAGACCCAGTACTTC.

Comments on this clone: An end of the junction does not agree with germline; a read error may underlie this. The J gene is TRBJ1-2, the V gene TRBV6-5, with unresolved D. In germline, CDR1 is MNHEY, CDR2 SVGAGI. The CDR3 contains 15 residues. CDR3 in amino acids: CASSDSMAANYGYTF. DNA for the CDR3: TGTGCCAGCAGTGACTCTATGGCGGCTAACTATGGCTACACCTTC.

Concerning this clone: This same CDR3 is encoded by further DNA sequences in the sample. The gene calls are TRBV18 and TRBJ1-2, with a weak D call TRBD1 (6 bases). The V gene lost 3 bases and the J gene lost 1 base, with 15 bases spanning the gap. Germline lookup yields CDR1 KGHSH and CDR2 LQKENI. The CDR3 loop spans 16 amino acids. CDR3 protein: CASSPPADRLNYGYTF. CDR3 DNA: TGTGCCAGCTCACCCCCCGCGGACAGACTTAACTATGGCTACACCTTC.

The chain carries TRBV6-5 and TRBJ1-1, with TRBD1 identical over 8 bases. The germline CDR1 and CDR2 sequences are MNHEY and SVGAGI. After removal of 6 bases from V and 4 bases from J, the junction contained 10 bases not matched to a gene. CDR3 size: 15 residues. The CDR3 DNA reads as TGTGCCAGCAGCCTATCAGGACAGGGCTCCACTGAAGCTTTCTTT. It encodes CASSLSGQGSTEAFF.

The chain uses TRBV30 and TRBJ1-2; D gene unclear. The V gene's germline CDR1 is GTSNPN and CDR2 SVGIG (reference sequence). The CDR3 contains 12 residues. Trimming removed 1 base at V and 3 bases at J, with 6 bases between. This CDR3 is CAWSEPDYGYTF. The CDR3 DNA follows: TGTGCCTGGAGTGAACCGGACTATGGCTACACCTTC.

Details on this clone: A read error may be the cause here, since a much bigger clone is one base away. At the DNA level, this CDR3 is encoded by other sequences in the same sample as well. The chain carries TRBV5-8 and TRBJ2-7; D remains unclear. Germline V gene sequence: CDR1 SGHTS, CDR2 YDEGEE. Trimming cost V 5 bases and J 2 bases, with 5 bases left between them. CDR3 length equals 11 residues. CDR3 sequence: CASSSAYEQYF. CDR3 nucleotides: TGTGCCAGCAGTTCCGCCTACGAGCAGTACTTC.

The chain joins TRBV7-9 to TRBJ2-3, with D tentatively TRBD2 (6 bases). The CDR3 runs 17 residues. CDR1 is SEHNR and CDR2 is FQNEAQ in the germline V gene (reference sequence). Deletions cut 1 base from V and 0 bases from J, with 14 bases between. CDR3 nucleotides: TGTGCCAGCAGCTTAGGGTTCGGGGGACCTAGCACAGATACGCAGTATTTT. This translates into CASSLGFGGPSTDTQYF.

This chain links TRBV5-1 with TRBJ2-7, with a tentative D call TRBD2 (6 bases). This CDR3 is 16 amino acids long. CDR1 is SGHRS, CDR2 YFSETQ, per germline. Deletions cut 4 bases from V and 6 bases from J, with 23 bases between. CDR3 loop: CASSPTGGVLAGEQYF. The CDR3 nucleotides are TGCGCCAGCAGCCCAACCGGGGGTGTTTTGGCTGGCGAGCAGTACTTC.

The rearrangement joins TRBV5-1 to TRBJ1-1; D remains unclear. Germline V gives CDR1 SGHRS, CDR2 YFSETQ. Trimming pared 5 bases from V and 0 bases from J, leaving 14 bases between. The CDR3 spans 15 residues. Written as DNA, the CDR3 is TGCGCCAGCAGTCGAGAGCACCCCATGAACACTGAAGCTTTCTTT. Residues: CASSREHPMNTEAFF.

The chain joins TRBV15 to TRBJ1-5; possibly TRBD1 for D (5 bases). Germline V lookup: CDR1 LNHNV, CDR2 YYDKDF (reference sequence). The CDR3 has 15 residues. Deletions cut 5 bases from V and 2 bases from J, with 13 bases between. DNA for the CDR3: TGTGCCACCAGCTGGGAAGGAGGGGGCAATCAGCCCCAGCATTTT. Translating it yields CATSWEGGGNQPQHF. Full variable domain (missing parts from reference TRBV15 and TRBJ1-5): DAMVIQNPRYQVTQFGKPVTLSCSQTLNHNVMYWYQQKSSQAPKLLFHYYDKDFNNEADTPDNFQSRRPNTSFCFLDIRSPGLGDTAMYLCATSWEGGGNQPQHFGDGTRLSIL.

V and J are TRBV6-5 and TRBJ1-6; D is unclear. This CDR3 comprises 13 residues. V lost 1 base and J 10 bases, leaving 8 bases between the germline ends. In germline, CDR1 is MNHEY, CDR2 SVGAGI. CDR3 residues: CASSYFPGSPLHF. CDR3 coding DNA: TGTGCCAGCAGTTACTTCCCGGGATCACCCCTCCACTTT.

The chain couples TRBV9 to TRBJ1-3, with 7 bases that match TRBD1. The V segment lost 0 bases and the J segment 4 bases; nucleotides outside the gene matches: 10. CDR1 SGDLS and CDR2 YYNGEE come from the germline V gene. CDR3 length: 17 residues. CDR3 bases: TGTGCCAGCAGCGTAGCCTCAAGAACAGGGGACGGAAACACCATATATTTT. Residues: CASSVASRTGDGNTIYF.

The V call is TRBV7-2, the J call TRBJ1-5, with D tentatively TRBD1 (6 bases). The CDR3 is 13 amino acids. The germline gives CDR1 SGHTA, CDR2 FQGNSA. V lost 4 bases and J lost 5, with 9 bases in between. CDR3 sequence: CASSWTVDQPQHF. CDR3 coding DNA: TGTGCCAGCAGCTGGACAGTAGATCAGCCCCAGCATTTT.

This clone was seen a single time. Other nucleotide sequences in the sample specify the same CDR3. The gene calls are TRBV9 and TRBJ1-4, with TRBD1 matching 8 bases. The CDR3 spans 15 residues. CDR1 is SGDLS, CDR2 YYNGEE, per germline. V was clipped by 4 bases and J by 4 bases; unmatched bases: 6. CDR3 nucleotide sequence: TGTGCCAGCAGCCCTAGGACAGGGATTAATGAAAAACTGTTTTTT. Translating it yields CASSPRTGINEKLFF.

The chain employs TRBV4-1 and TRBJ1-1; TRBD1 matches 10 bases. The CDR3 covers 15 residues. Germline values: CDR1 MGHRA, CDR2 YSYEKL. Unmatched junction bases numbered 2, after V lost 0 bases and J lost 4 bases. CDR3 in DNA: TGCGCCAGCAGCCAAGAAGGGACAGGGGCCACTGAAGCTTTCTTT. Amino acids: CASSQEGTGATEAFF.

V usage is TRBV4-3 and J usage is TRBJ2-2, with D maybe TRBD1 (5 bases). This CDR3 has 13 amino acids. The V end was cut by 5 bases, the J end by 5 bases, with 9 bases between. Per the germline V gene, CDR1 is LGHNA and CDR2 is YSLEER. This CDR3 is CASSDKGTGELFF. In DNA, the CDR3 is TGCGCCAGCAGCGACAAGGGGACCGGGGAGCTGTTTTTT.

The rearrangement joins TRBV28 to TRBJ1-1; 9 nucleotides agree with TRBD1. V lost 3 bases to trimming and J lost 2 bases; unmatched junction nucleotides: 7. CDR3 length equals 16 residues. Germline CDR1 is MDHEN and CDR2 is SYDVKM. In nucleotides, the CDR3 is TGTGCCAGCAGTTTTTTGGGGACAGGGCGAAACACTGAAGCTTTCTTT. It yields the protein CASSFLGTGRNTEAFF.

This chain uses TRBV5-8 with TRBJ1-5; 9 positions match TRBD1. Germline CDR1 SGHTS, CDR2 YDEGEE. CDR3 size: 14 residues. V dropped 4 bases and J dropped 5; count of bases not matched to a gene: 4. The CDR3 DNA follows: TGTGCCAGCAGCCCGGGACAGGGATATCAGCCCCAGCATTTT. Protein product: CASSPGQGYQPQHF.

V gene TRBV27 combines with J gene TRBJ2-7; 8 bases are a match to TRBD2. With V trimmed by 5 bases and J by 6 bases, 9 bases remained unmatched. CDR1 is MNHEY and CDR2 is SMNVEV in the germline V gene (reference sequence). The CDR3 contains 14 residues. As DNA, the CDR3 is TGTGCCAGCAGTCCCGGGGGGAGCGGGGGCGAGCAGTACTTC. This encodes CASSPGGSGGEQYF.

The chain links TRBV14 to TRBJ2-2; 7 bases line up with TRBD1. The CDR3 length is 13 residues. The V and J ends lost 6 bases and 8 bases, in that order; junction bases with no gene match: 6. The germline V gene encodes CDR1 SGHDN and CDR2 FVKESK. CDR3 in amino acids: CASSRQGAGELFF. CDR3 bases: TGTGCCAGCAGTCGACAGGGTGCAGGGGAGCTGTTTTTT.

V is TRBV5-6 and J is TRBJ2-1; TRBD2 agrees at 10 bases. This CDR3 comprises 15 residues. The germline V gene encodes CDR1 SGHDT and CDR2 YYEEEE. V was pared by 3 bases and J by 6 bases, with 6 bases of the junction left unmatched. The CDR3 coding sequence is TGTGCCAGCAGCTCCCTAGCGGGGGATCGCAATGAGCAGTTCTTC. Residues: CASSSLAGDRNEQFF.

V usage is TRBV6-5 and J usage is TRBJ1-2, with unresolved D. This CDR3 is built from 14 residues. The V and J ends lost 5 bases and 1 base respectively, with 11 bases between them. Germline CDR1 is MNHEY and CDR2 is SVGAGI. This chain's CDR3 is CASSTYTDNYGYTF. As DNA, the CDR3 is TGTGCCAGCAGTACCTACACAGATAACTATGGCTACACCTTC.

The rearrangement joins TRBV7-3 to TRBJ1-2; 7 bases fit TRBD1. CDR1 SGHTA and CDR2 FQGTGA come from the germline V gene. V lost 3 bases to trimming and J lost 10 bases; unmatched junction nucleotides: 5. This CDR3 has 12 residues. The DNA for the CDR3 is TGTGCCAGCAGCTTGGGACAGAACGACTACACCTTC. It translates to CASSLGQNDYTF.

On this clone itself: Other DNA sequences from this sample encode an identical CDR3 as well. The CDR3 region is CASSDRVNQPQHF. The CDR3 DNA reads as TGTGCCAGCAGCGACAGGGTTAATCAGCCCCAGCATTTT. This chain uses TRBV4-2 with TRBJ1-5, with TRBD1 identical over 7 bases. The V gene's germline CDR1 is LGHNA and CDR2 YNFKEQ. V was pared by 5 bases and J by 4 bases, with 2 bases of the junction left unmatched. The CDR3 runs to 13 residues.

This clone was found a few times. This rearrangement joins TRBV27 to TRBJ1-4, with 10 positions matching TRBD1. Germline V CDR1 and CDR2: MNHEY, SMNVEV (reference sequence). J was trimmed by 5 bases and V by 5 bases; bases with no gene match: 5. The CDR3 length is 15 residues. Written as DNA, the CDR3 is TGTGCCAGCAGTCGACAGGGGGCAAGGAATGAAAAACTGTTTTTT. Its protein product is CASSRQGARNEKLFF.

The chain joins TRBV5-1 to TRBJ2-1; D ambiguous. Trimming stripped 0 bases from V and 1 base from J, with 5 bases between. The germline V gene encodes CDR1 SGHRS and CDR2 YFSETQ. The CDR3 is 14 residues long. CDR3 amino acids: CASSLGQSYNEQFF. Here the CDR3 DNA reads TGCGCCAGCAGCTTGGGGCAGTCCTACAATGAGCAGTTCTTC.

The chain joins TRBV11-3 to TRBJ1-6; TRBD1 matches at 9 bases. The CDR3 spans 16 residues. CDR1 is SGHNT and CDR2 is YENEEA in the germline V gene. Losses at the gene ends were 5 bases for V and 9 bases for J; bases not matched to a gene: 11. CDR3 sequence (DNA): TGTGCCAGCAGCGACTCTACCGGGACAGGGTCTTCACCCCTCCACTTT. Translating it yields CASSDSTGTGSSPLHF.

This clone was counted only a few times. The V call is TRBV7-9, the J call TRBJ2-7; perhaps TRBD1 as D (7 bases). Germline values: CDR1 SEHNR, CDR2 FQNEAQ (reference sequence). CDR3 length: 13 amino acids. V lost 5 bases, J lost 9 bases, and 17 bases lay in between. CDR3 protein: CASSPRNRGGQYF. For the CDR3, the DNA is TGTGCCAGCAGCCCCCGCAACAGGGGAGGGCAGTACTTC.